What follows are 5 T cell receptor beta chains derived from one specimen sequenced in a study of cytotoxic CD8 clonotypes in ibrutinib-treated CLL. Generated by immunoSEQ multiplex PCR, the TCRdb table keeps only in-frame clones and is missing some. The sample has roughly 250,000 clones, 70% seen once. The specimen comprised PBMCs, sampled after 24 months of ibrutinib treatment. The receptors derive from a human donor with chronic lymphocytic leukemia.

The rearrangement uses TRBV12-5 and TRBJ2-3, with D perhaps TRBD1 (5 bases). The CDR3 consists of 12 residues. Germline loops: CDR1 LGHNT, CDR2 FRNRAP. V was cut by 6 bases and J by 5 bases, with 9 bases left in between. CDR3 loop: CASGPREDTQYF. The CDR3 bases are TGTGCTAGTGGACCCAGGGAAGATACGCAGTATTTT.

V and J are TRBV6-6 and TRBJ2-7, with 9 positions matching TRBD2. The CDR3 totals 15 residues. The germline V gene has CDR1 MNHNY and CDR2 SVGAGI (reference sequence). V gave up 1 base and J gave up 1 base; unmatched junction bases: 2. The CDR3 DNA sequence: TGTGCCAGCAGTTACTTTACTAGCGGGTCCTACGAGCAGTACTTC. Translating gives CASSYFTSGSYEQYF.

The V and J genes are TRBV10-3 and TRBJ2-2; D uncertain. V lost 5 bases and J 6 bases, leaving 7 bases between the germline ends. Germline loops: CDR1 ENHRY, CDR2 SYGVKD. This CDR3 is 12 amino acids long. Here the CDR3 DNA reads TGTGCCATCAGTTCCGTCTCCGGGGAGCTGTTTTTT. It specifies CAISSVSGELFF.

CDR3 sequence: CASRNVAVSGYTF. CDR3 bases: TGTGCCAGCAGAAACGTAGCAGTCTCGGGCTACACCTTC. The chain employs TRBV28 and TRBJ1-2; D remains unclear. The CDR3 contains 13 residues. Germline assignment: CDR1 MDHEN and CDR2 SYDVKM. The ends were cut back, 6 bases at V and 8 bases at J, with 16 bases in the middle.

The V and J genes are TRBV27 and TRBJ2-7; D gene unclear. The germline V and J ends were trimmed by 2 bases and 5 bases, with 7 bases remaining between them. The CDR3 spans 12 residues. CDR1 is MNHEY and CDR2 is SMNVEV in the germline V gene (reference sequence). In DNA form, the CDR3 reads TGTGCCAGCAGTTTAGGTTCCAACGAGCAGTACTTC. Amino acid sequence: CASSLGSNEQYF.